Included here is one T cell receptor beta chain sequence, with context. The antigen remains undetermined. Germline CDR1 is SGHTA and CDR2 is FQGNSA. This CDR3 region has 17 residues. Germline trimming cut 5 bases from V and 2 bases from J; bases unmatched to any gene: 5. These data belong to a study of PD-1 blockade in mismatch repair-deficient tumors. Sequenced by immunoSEQ multiplex PCR; TCRdb stores in-frame clones only, minus some. Of 7,000 to 9,500 clones listed, about 90% are singletons. Time point reported: roughly eleven-day in vitro stimulation with candidate mutation-associated neoantigen peptide 1.

This sample comprised cells cultured in vitro, obtained from a patient treated with pembrolizumab. The TCR originated in an adult with mismatch repair-deficient cancer. The rearrangement joins TRBV7-2 to TRBJ2-6, with 11 bases that match TRBD2. CDR3 sequence reads: CASSPTGLAAGANVLTF. CDR3 bases: TGTGCCAGCAGCCCAACGGGACTAGCGGCTGGGGCCAACGTCCTGACTTTC. The whole variable domain, remainder taken from reference TRBV7-2 and TRBJ2-6, is GAGVSQSPSNKVTEKGKDVELRCDPISGHTALYWYRQSLGQGLEFLIYFQGNSAPDKSGLPSDRFSAERTGGSVSTLTIQRTQQEDSAVYLCASSPTGLAAGANVLTFGAGSRLTVL.